This T cell receptor beta chain was sequenced during a study of T-cell memory formation after mild COVID-19. This clonotype appeared a few times. Its antigen is not known. Study outcomes and limitations: CD4+ contracting clones lay mainly in CM and EM, CD8+ ones in EMRA. Whether day 37 second-wave clones are SARS-CoV-2-specific was not confirmed.

5'RACE with constant-segment primers yielded barcoded, UMI-tagged TCR alpha and TCR beta cDNA libraries. TCRdb reprocessed the 5' RACE reads with MiXCR, giving one entry per CDR3 protein. The repertoire holds approximately 570,000 distinct CDR3 sequences, with about a sixth as singletons. The sequence was collected from an adult woman who had mild COVID-19 (a few samples of this study predate the infection). Cell type and time point are not known. Sequenced sample: PBMCs or a T cell subset sorted from them (not recorded which).

This CDR3 is CASSGRPWADRDNEQFF. Written as DNA, the CDR3 is TGTGCCAGCAGCGGGAGACCGTGGGCTGACCGGGACAATGAGCAGTTCTTC. The chain has TRBV9 and TRBJ2-1; D remains ambiguous. The CDR3 runs to 17 residues. Looked up from germline, CDR1 is SGDLS and CDR2 is YYNGEE. Trimming pared 3 bases from V and 5 bases from J, leaving 21 bases between.